The 25 T cell receptor beta chains below come from one sample, sequenced in a study of cytomegalovirus exposure and HLA in healthy donors. Assay: immunoSEQ multiplex PCR; the TCRdb copy retains only in-frame clones and omits some. The table includes some 110,000 clones, approximately 90% detected once. The sample taken for sequencing was PBMCs. Source of these receptors: a man between 18 and 29 years old in good health and CMV-seronegative.

This rearrangement joins TRBV6-1 to TRBJ2-7, with TRBD2 identical over 13 bases. In germline, CDR1 is MNHNS, CDR2 SASEGT. The CDR3 totals 14 residues. After removal of 11 bases from V and 2 bases from J, the junction contained 6 bases not matched to a gene. CDR3 region: CAGTSGGAPYEQYF. The CDR3 nucleotides are TGTGCCGGTACTAGCGGGGGGGCCCCCTACGAGCAGTACTTC.

The V call is TRBV4-1, the J call TRBJ2-7; 8 nucleotides line up with TRBD1. The CDR3 loop spans 15 amino acids. Losses at the gene ends were 2 bases for V and 3 bases for J; bases not matched to a gene: 6. Germline loops: CDR1 MGHRA, CDR2 YSYEKL. The DNA for the CDR3 is TGCGCCAGCAGCCAAAGTCGGGACAGGTACTACGAGCAGTACTTC. This gives the protein CASSQSRDRYYEQYF.

V usage is TRBV28 and J usage is TRBJ2-2; TRBD1 agrees at 7 bases. The V and J ends lost 8 bases and 1 base, in that order; junction bases with no gene match: 1. CDR1 MDHEN and CDR2 SYDVKM come from the germline V gene. The CDR3 has 13 residues. The CDR3 nucleotides are TGTGCCAGCCGGGACAGGAACACCGGGGAGCTGTTTTTT. This encodes CASRDRNTGELFF.

This clone was counted once. The V gene is TRBV10-2, the J gene TRBJ1-1; 8 bases are a match to TRBD1. Germline V gene sequence: CDR1 WSHSY, CDR2 SAAADI. The CDR3 spans 16 residues. V shed 0 bases and J 7 bases; nucleotides not matched to a gene: 10. The CDR3 DNA follows: TGCGCCAGCAGTGAGTCTGGGGGTGGACAGGGTGGTGAAGCTTTCTTT. Protein: CASSESGGGQGGEAFF.

This sequence joins TRBV5-1 and TRBJ2-1; TRBD1 aligns across 7 bases. The germline gives CDR1 SGHRS, CDR2 YFSETQ. Unmatched junction bases numbered 2, after V lost 3 bases and J lost 8 bases. The CDR3 has 12 amino acids. The CDR3 DNA sequence: TGCGCCAGCAGCTGGCAGGGGGATGAGCAGTTCTTC. Translated: CASSWQGDEQFF.

The chain links TRBV30 to TRBJ1-6; tentatively, D is TRBD1 (6 bases). The ends were cut back, 6 bases at V and 6 bases at J, with 12 bases in the middle. Germline V gene data show CDR1 as GTSNPN and CDR2 as SVGIG (reference sequence). The length of the CDR3 is 13 residues. CDR3 DNA sequence: TGTGCCTGTTTCAGGGGTCCTAATTCACCCCTCCACTTT. Amino acid sequence: CACFRGPNSPLHF.

This clone appeared once. This rearrangement joins TRBV6-5 to TRBJ1-1; TRBD1 is a possible D gene (6 bases). Trimming cost V 0 bases and J 4 bases, with 15 bases left between them. Germline CDR1 and CDR2: MNHEY and SVGAGI. The CDR3 totals 16 residues. CDR3 nucleotides: TGTGCCAGCAGTTACTCGCGTAACAGGGTAAGCACTGAAGCTTTCTTT. Its protein is CASSYSRNRVSTEAFF.

The table lists this clone with a count of one. The V and J genes are TRBV4-3 and TRBJ2-7; D remains ambiguous. The CDR3 runs to 15 residues. Trimming removed 0 bases at V and 4 bases at J, with 13 bases between. CDR1 and CDR2 from the germline V gene are LGHNA and YSLEER. The chain's CDR3 is CASSQDEVGSYEQYF. The CDR3 bases are TGCGCCAGCAGCCAAGATGAGGTCGGTAGTTACGAGCAGTACTTC.

The J gene is TRBJ1-4, the V gene TRBV30; D possibly corresponds to TRBD1 (5 bases). From germline, CDR1 is GTSNPN and CDR2 SVGIG (reference sequence). The V gene lost 4 bases and the J gene lost 3 bases, with 12 bases spanning the gap. The CDR3 has 14 residues. The chain's CDR3 is CAWNRISANEKLFF. CDR3 in DNA: TGTGCCTGGAACAGGATTTCAGCTAATGAAAAACTGTTTTTT.

As concerns this clone: An end of the junction does not agree with germline; a read error may underlie this. The rearrangement uses TRBV27 and TRBJ2-7, with 8 bases that match TRBD1. The CDR3 consists of 12 residues. Germline V gene lookup returns CDR1 MNHEY and CDR2 SMNVEV (reference sequence). CDR3 coding DNA: TGTGCCAGCGCACAGGGGGTGGACGAGCAGTGCTTC. Translation: CASAQGVDEQCF.

This chain joins TRBV7-2 and TRBJ1-5; D not certain. Germline assignment: CDR1 SGHTA and CDR2 FQGNSA. This CDR3 is built from 16 residues. V was pared by 2 bases and J by 0 bases, with 11 bases between. The DNA of the CDR3 is TGTGCCAGCAGCTTAACCCCCCAGATTAGCAATCAGCCCCAGCATTTT. Protein sequence: CASSLTPQISNQPQHF.

The rearrangement links TRBV28 to TRBJ2-2, with 12 bases lining up with TRBD2. The CDR3 consists of 16 residues. J lost 1 base, V lost 5 bases, and 2 bases had no gene match. Germline V CDR1 and CDR2: MDHEN, SYDVKM. Written as DNA, the CDR3 is TGTGCCAGCAGTCCGGGACTAGCGGGGAACACCGGGGAGCTGTTTTTT. Protein product: CASSPGLAGNTGELFF. The whole variable domain, filled in from reference TRBV28 and TRBJ2-2, reads DVKVTQSSRYLVKRTGEKVFLECVQDMDHENMFWYRQDPGLGLRLIYFSYDVKMKEKGDIPEGYSVSREKKERFSLILESASTNQTSMYLCASSPGLAGNTGELFFGEGSRLTVL.

This chain joins TRBV4-1 and TRBJ2-7, with D perhaps TRBD2 (5 bases). The CDR3 runs to 14 residues. V was shortened by 1 base and J by 3 bases, with 10 bases between the two germline ends. Germline V gives CDR1 MGHRA, CDR2 YSYEKL. The CDR3 nucleotides read TGCGCCAGCAGCCAAGGGGAGACCAGCTACGAGCAGTACTTC. It specifies CASSQGETSYEQYF.

The V gene is TRBV7-6, the J gene TRBJ2-2, with D possibly TRBD2 on 6 matching bases. V lost 1 base and J lost 0, with 9 bases in between. CDR3 size: 16 residues. CDR1 SGHVS and CDR2 FNYEAQ come from the germline V gene. DNA of the CDR3: TGTGCCAGCAGCTTAGTTTCGGGAGCGAACACCGGGGAGCTGTTTTTT. This codes for CASSLVSGANTGELFF. Together with reference TRBV7-6 and TRBJ2-2, the CDR3 gives the full variable domain: GAGVSQSPRYKVTKRGQDVALRCDPISGHVSLYWYRQALGQGPEFLTYFNYEAQQDKSGLPNDRFSAERPEGSISTLTIQRTEQRDSAMYRCASSLVSGANTGELFFGEGSRLTVL.

As concerns this clone: One junction end disagrees with the germline gene, perhaps due to a read error. The gene calls are TRBV6-6 and TRBJ1-5; no reliable D call. CDR1 is MNHNY and CDR2 is SVGAGI in the germline V gene (reference sequence). The CDR3 sequence is 14 residues long. The CDR3 sequence: CATSYIAVNQPQHF. The CDR3 nucleotides read TGTGCCACCAGTTACATCGCAGTCAATCAGCCCCAGCATTTT.

The rearrangement uses TRBV11-3 and TRBJ1-2; 10 positions agree with TRBD1. The CDR3 length is 14 residues. Germline assignment: CDR1 SGHNT and CDR2 YENEEA. The J segment lost 6 bases and the V segment lost 5 bases, leaving 6 bases of the junction unmatched. CDR3: CASSQTGTGDGYTF. DNA for the CDR3: TGTGCCAGCAGCCAAACCGGGACAGGGGATGGCTACACCTTC. The full variable domain, in which reference TRBV11-3 and TRBJ1-2 provide the parts outside the CDR3, is EAGVVQSPRYKIIEKKQPVAFWCNPISGHNTLYWYLQNLGQGPELLIRYENEEAVDDSQLPKDRFSAERLKGVDSTLKIQPAELGDSAVYLCASSQTGTGDGYTFGSGTRLTVV.

The chain links TRBV29-1 to TRBJ2-1; 10 nucleotides match TRBD2. With V trimmed by 4 bases and J by 6 bases, 12 bases remained unmatched. Per the germline V gene, CDR1 is SQVTM and CDR2 is ANQGSEA. The CDR3 is 16 residues long. The DNA for the CDR3 is TGCAGCGTTGGGGACAGACTAAGCGGGGGGGCCAATGAGCAGTTCTTC. Amino acids: CSVGDRLSGGANEQFF.

The chain couples TRBV11-2 to TRBJ2-1; 7 bases line up with TRBD1. CDR1 and CDR2 from the germline V gene are SGHAT and FQNNGV. J was trimmed by 7 bases and V by 5 bases; bases with no gene match: 8. The length of the CDR3 is 14 residues. CDR3 in DNA: TGTGCCAGCAGCATCGGGGACAGCAGGAATGAGCAGTTCTTC. Its protein product is CASSIGDSRNEQFF.

The chain links TRBV5-4 to TRBJ2-5, with 9 bases fitting TRBD1. The ends lost 4 bases at V and 7 bases at J; junction bases unmatched: 8. The CDR3 contains 14 residues. Germline V lookup: CDR1 SGHNT, CDR2 YYREEE (reference sequence). The CDR3 nucleotides read TGTGCCAGCAGCCCACCGGACAGGGGTGGGACCCAGTACTTC. This encodes CASSPPDRGGTQYF.

This chain joins TRBV7-2 and TRBJ1-4; maybe TRBD1 (5 bases). The CDR3 totals 13 residues. V gave up 6 bases and J gave up 7 bases, with 12 bases separating them. CDR1 is SGHTA, CDR2 FQGNSA, per germline. CDR3 protein: CASRLGLGEKLFF. The CDR3 DNA reads TGTGCCAGCAGACTGGGACTTGGTGAAAAACTGTTTTTT. Combining the CDR3 with reference TRBV7-2 and TRBJ1-4 gives the whole variable domain GAGVSQSPSNKVTEKGKDVELRCDPISGHTALYWYRQSLGQGLEFLIYFQGNSAPDKSGLPSDRFSAERTGGSVSTLTIQRTQQEDSAVYLCASRLGLGEKLFFGSGTQLSVL.

This chain links TRBV6-4 with TRBJ2-7, with 10 positions matching TRBD1. This CDR3 has 15 residues. The ends lost 2 bases at V and 5 bases at J; junction bases unmatched: 6. The germline V gene has CDR1 MRHNA and CDR2 SNTAGT. CDR3: CASSDPGTGVDEQYF. The DNA of the CDR3 is TGTGCCAGCAGTGACCCTGGGACAGGGGTCGACGAGCAGTACTTC.

The rearrangement links TRBV7-8 to TRBJ2-2; 11 nucleotides agree with TRBD1. V trimming: 6 bases; J trimming: 4 bases; junction bases outside the gene matches: 4. This CDR3 is 15 amino acids long. Per germline, CDR1 SGHVS and CDR2 FQNEAQ. CDR3 nucleotide sequence: TGTGCCAGCAGAGGACAGGGGGCGGGCACCGGGGAGCTGTTTTTT. This encodes CASRGQGAGTGELFF.

The rearrangement joins TRBV10-3 to TRBJ2-5, with no clear D. The CDR3 has 10 amino acids. In germline, CDR1 is ENHRY, CDR2 SYGVKD. V was clipped by 10 bases and J by 0 bases, with 3 bases between them. The CDR3 DNA reads TGTGCCACCTACCAAGAGACCCAGTACTTC. Translated: CATYQETQYF.

The chain carries TRBV5-6 and TRBJ2-7; 7 bases align to TRBD1. The CDR3 runs to 14 residues. Germline assignment: CDR1 SGHDT and CDR2 YYEEEE. The junction had 3 bases not matched to a gene; V was cut back by 0 bases and J by 3 bases. The CDR3 DNA sequence: TGTGCCAGCAGCTTGGCCGGGACAGTCTACGAGCAGTACTTC. Translation gives CASSLAGTVYEQYF. Supplemented by reference TRBV5-6 and TRBJ2-7, the full variable domain reads DAGVTQSPTHLIKTRGQQVTLRCSPKSGHDTVSWYQQALGQGPQFIFQYYEEEERQRGNFPDRFSGHQFPNYSSELNVNALLLGDSALYLCASSLAGTVYEQYFGPGTRLTVT.

J is TRBJ1-1 and V is TRBV5-4; the D is unclear. Germline-derived CDR1 and CDR2 are SGHNT and YYREEE (reference sequence). CDR3 length: 16 residues. Trimming stripped 0 bases from V and 0 bases from J, with 12 bases between. CDR3 in DNA: TGTGCCAGCAGCTTGGGCTGGAGGCGGGTGAACACTGAAGCTTTCTTT. Protein: CASSLGWRRVNTEAFF.